This entry features one T cell receptor (beta chain) sequence. The data were produced by immunoSEQ multiplex PCR, yet TCRdb's version contains in-frame clones alone and is incomplete. The sample holds 60,000 to 70,000 clones, around 91% seen once. This record comes from a study of T cell changes during pregnancy in multiple sclerosis. CDR1 LNHNV and CDR2 YYDKDF come from the germline V gene (reference sequence). V lost 8 bases to trimming and J lost 0 bases, with 8 bases between them. The CDR3 runs to 13 residues. The chain recombines TRBV15 with TRBJ2-4, with TRBD2 as a possible D gene (5 bases). The TCR originated in a female donor in good health, enrolled as a control in a pregnancy study. The source was peripheral blood, collected in the third trimester of pregnancy. Here the CDR3 DNA reads TGTGCCACCCGGGGAGTAGCCAAAAACATTCAGTACTTC. This gives the protein CATRGVAKNIQYF.